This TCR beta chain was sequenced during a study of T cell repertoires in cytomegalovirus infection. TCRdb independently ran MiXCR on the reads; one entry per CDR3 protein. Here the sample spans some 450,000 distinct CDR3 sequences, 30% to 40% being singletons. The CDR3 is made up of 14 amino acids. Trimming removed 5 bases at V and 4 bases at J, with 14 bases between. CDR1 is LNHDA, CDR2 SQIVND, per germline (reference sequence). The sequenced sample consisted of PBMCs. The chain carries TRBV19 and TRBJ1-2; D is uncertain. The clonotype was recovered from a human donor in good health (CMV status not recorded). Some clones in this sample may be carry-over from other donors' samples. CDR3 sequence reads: CASSSTALGYGYTF. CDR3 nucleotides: TGTGCCAGTAGTTCTACGGCCCTGGGCTATGGCTACACCTTC.